A single sample gave rise to the 27 T cell receptor beta chains below, sequenced in a study of T-cell memory formation after mild COVID-19. One entry per CDR3 protein results from TCRdb running MiXCR on the 5' RACE reads. The data show roughly 320,000 distinct CDR3 sequences, 28% seen once. The sequencing sample was made of PBMCs or a T cell subset sorted from them (not recorded which). All receptors derive from an adult woman who had mild COVID-19 (a few samples of this study predate the infection). Cell type and time point are not known.

The CDR3 sequence is CASSLLGLAGGGAYNEQFF. CDR3 nucleotides: TGTGCCAGCAGCTTGCTGGGACTAGCGGGAGGGGGGGCTTACAATGAGCAGTTCTTC. The rearrangement joins TRBV5-4 to TRBJ2-1; 16 bases map to TRBD2. V was clipped by 1 base and J by 4 bases; unmatched bases: 8. The CDR3 contains 19 residues. The germline gives CDR1 SGHNT, CDR2 YYREEE (reference sequence). Complete variable domain (other parts from reference TRBV5-4 and TRBJ2-1): ETGVTQSPTHLIKTRGQQVTLRCSSQSGHNTVSWYQQALGQGPQFIFQYYREEENGRGNFPPRFSGLQFPNYSSELNVNALELDDSALYLCASSLLGLAGGGAYNEQFFGPGTRLTVL.

J is TRBJ2-7 and V is TRBV12-3 or TRBV12-4, with TRBD1 identical over 8 bases. Trimming took 7 bases from V and 4 from J; bases not matched to a gene: 6. This CDR3 is 13 amino acids long. The chain's CDR3 is CASTIGQGYEQYF. In nucleotides, the CDR3 is TGTGCCAGCACAATAGGACAGGGATACGAGCAGTACTTC.

DNA of the CDR3: TGTGCCAGCAGCGTAAAACAGGGGGCAGGGTATGAGCAGTTCTTC. Translating gives CASSVKQGAGYEQFF. The chain links TRBV7-9 to TRBJ2-1, with TRBD1 matching over 9 bases. The CDR3 is made up of 15 amino acids. Germline CDR1 is SEHNR and CDR2 is FQNEAQ (reference sequence). V shed 5 bases, J shed 8 bases, and the junction held 10 bases outside the gene matches.

The rearrangement links TRBV5-1 to TRBJ2-1, with a tentative D call TRBD1 (5 bases). With 0 bases removed from V and 11 bases from J, the gap between germline ends came to 15 bases. This CDR3 has 14 residues. CDR1 is SGHRS, CDR2 YFSETQ, per germline. The CDR3 protein is CASSLDSSSGKQFF. The DNA for the CDR3 is TGCGCCAGCAGCTTGGACTCCTCGTCAGGGAAGCAGTTCTTC.

This clonotype has just a few counts. This chain links TRBV27 with TRBJ2-3, with TRBD2 matching 14 bases. CDR1 MNHEY and CDR2 SMNVEV come from the germline V gene (reference sequence). V shed 5 bases, J shed 10 bases, and the junction held 8 bases outside the gene matches. The CDR3 consists of 15 residues. The CDR3 protein is CASSAQTSGRAAQYF. DNA for the CDR3: TGTGCCAGCAGTGCCCAGACTAGCGGGAGGGCCGCGCAGTATTTT.

The chain employs TRBV12-3 or TRBV12-4 and TRBJ2-1, with TRBD2 matching 14 bases. Unmatched junction bases numbered 12, after V lost 8 bases and J lost 9 bases. The CDR3 sequence is 16 residues long. The CDR3 loop reads CASSSGTSGRIGEQFF. The CDR3 nucleotides read TGTGCCAGCTCATCCGGGACTAGCGGGAGAATCGGTGAGCAGTTCTTC.

J is TRBJ1-1 and V is TRBV12-3 or TRBV12-4; D gene uncertain. Trimming removed 3 bases from V and 9 bases from J, with 11 bases in between. There are 12 residues in the CDR3. The CDR3 is CASSFFPGKAFF. DNA for the CDR3: TGTGCCAGCAGTTTCTTTCCGGGAAAAGCTTTCTTT.

In regard to this clonotype: A much more abundant neighbour one base away suggests this may be a read error. This sequence joins TRBV5-1 and TRBJ2-2; 7 bases map to TRBD1. Germline V gene lookup returns CDR1 SGHRS and CDR2 YFSETQ. CDR3 length: 15 amino acids. The CDR3 DNA reads as TGCGCCTGCCGAAAGACAGGGACGAACACCTGGGAGCTGTTTTTT. It codes for CACRKTGTNTWELFF.

J is TRBJ2-3 and V is TRBV20-1, with D possibly matching TRBD2 (7 bases). The CDR3 consists of 15 residues. The germline V and J ends were trimmed by 4 bases and 3 bases, with 17 bases remaining between them. Per germline, CDR1 DFQATT and CDR2 SNEGSKA (reference sequence). CDR3 protein: CSATYKGGHTDTQYF. CDR3 DNA: TGCAGTGCTACCTATAAGGGGGGGCATACAGATACGCAGTATTTT.

This clonotype appeared a few times. The rearrangement joins TRBV15 to TRBJ2-7; a possible D gene is TRBD1 (6 bases). The CDR3 is made up of 13 amino acids. Germline loops: CDR1 LNHNV, CDR2 YYDKDF (reference sequence). Trimming left V 5 bases short and J 3 bases short, with 11 bases between. The CDR3 DNA reads as TGTGCCACCAGCGAGGGACACCTCTACGAGCAGTACTTC. Its translation is CATSEGHLYEQYF.

The chain links TRBV6-6 to TRBJ1-1, with D possibly TRBD1 on 6 matching bases. Germline V lookup: CDR1 MNHNY, CDR2 SVGAGI (reference sequence). CDR3 size: 15 residues. V was trimmed by 2 bases and J by 6 bases, leaving 16 bases between them. The CDR3: CASSYHAGGYAEAFF. CDR3 coding DNA: TGTGCCAGCAGTTACCACGCGGGGGGCTATGCTGAAGCTTTCTTT.

The chain links TRBV7-3 to TRBJ2-4; the match to TRBD1 covers 9 bases. V lost 4 bases and J lost 6; bases outside the gene matches: 7. The CDR3 totals 15 residues. Germline assignment: CDR1 SGHTA and CDR2 FQGTGA. In DNA, the CDR3 is TGTGCCAGCAGCTCACAGGGGGCTTTGGGAAACATTCAGTACTTC. This sequence encodes CASSSQGALGNIQYF.

The rearrangement links TRBV19 to TRBJ2-1; a possible D gene is TRBD1 (6 bases). The V end lost 3 bases, the J end lost 9 bases, and 12 bases lay between the germline ends. CDR3 length equals 13 residues. Germline V gives CDR1 LNHDA, CDR2 SQIVND (reference sequence). This CDR3 reads CASSIGGWGEQFF. CDR3 coding DNA: TGTGCCAGTAGTATTGGGGGCTGGGGTGAGCAGTTCTTC.

The chain combines TRBV11-1 with TRBJ2-7; tentative D call: TRBD1 (6 bases). CDR1 is SGHAT and CDR2 is FQDESV in the germline V gene (reference sequence). CDR3 length equals 12 residues. The ends were cut back, 5 bases at V and 6 bases at J, with 11 bases in the middle. CDR3 nucleotide sequence: TGTGCCAGCAGCGCAGAAGGGGGCGAGCAGTACTTC. It is translated as CASSAEGGEQYF.

The chain links TRBV15 to TRBJ2-3; TRBD2 aligns across 8 bases. V trimming: 3 bases; J trimming: 2 bases; junction bases outside the gene matches: 4. CDR1 is LNHNV and CDR2 is YYDKDF in the germline V gene (reference sequence). The CDR3 sequence is 15 residues long. DNA for the CDR3: TGTGCCACCAGCAGGAGAGCGGGGGCCACAGATACGCAGTATTTT. Translated: CATSRRAGATDTQYF.

This clonotype came up many times. The chain recombines TRBV5-1 with TRBJ2-1, with D maybe TRBD2 (5 bases). This CDR3 has 13 amino acids. The germline V gene has CDR1 SGHRS and CDR2 YFSETQ. Trimming removed 7 bases at V and 0 bases at J, with 8 bases between. The CDR3 loop is CASGEYSYNEQFF. CDR3 in DNA: TGCGCCAGCGGGGAGTACTCCTACAATGAGCAGTTCTTC.

In regard to this clonotype: An end of the junction does not agree with germline; a read error may underlie this. The chain couples TRBV6-6 to TRBJ2-5; tentatively, D is TRBD1 or TRBD2 (5 bases each). The CDR3 contains 12 residues. Germline V gene data show CDR1 as MNHNY and CDR2 as SVGAGI (reference sequence). CDR3 in amino acids: CAAEGDQETQYF. CDR3 in DNA: TGTGCCGCGGAAGGGGACCAGGAGACCCAGTACTTC.

The chain carries TRBV12-3 or TRBV12-4 and TRBJ1-4, with D perhaps TRBD1 (6 bases). Deletions cut 5 bases from V and 7 bases from J, with 17 bases between. The CDR3 length is 15 residues. CDR3 DNA sequence: TGTGCCAGCAGTAGAGACAGGAGAATAGGTGAAAAACTGTTTTTT. This codes for CASSRDRRIGEKLFF.

In its sample, this clonotype was seen a few times. The genes are TRBV27 and TRBJ1-1, with a possible D match to TRBD1 (5 bases). CDR1 is MNHEY, CDR2 SMNVEV, per germline (reference sequence). V shed 9 bases and J shed 3 bases, with 17 bases lying between them. The CDR3 extends over 14 amino acids. The CDR3 is CASRASGGDTEAFF. The CDR3 coding sequence is TGTGCCAGTCGGGCCTCGGGGGGGGACACTGAAGCTTTCTTT.

The rearrangement uses TRBV11-3 and TRBJ2-7; 12 bases agree with TRBD1. The CDR3 sequence is 15 residues long. V gave up 5 bases and J gave up 7 bases; unmatched junction bases: 9. Germline V gene sequence: CDR1 SGHNT, CDR2 YENEEA. This CDR3 is CASSAAGTGGGEQYF. CDR3 bases: TGTGCCAGCAGCGCAGCCGGGACAGGGGGCGGTGAGCAGTACTTC.

V gene TRBV12-3 or TRBV12-4 combines with J gene TRBJ2-3, with 9 bases identical to TRBD2. The CDR3 length is 14 residues. J gave up 4 bases and V 6 bases, and 5 bases lay outside the gene matches. The CDR3 DNA sequence: TGTGCCAGCAGCCATAGCGGGGGTGCAGATACGCAGTATTTT. Its translation is CASSHSGGADTQYF.

This clonotype has a handful of counts. The rearrangement uses TRBV12-3 or TRBV12-4 and TRBJ2-1, with TRBD1 matching 7 bases. J was trimmed by 10 bases and V by 3 bases; bases with no gene match: 6. This CDR3 is built from 13 residues. Written as DNA, the CDR3 is TGTGCCAGCAGTTTCACAGGGGTGGGGGAGCAGTTCTTC. It is translated as CASSFTGVGEQFF.

The V and J genes are TRBV2 and TRBJ2-3, with D perhaps matching TRBD2 (6 bases). The V end was cut by 1 base, the J end by 0 bases, with 8 bases between. CDR3 length: 15 amino acids. The germline CDR1 and CDR2 sequences are SNHLY and FYNNEI. The chain's CDR3 is CASSEGRGSTDTQYF. Written as DNA, the CDR3 is TGTGCCAGCAGTGAAGGCCGGGGGAGCACAGATACGCAGTATTTT. The full variable domain, its missing parts supplied by reference TRBV2 and TRBJ2-3, is EPEVTQTPSHQVTQMGQEVILRCVPISNHLYFYWYRQILGQKVEFLVSFYNNEISEKSEIFDDQFSVERPDGSNFTLKIRSTKLEDSAMYFCASSEGRGSTDTQYFGPGTRLTVL.

The rearrangement joins TRBV12-3 or TRBV12-4 to TRBJ2-3; D uncertain. This CDR3 region has 13 residues. V dropped 3 bases and J dropped 6 bases, with 10 bases sitting between them. CDR3 DNA sequence: TGTGCCAGCAGTTTCGCCGCCGCCGATACGCAGTATTTT. This translates into CASSFAAADTQYF.

The rearrangement uses TRBV19 and TRBJ1-5; no reliable D call. The CDR3 runs 17 residues. Germline V gene sequence: CDR1 LNHDA, CDR2 SQIVND (reference sequence). V was trimmed by 0 bases and J by 3 bases, leaving 15 bases between them. CDR3 amino acids: CASSIDLRRMVNQPQHF. The CDR3 DNA reads as TGTGCCAGTAGTATAGATCTAAGGCGGATGGTCAATCAGCCCCAGCATTTT.

The chain carries TRBV3-1 and TRBJ2-1, with D possibly being TRBD1 or TRBD2 (5 bases each). The germline CDR1 and CDR2 sequences are LGHDT and YNNKEL (reference sequence). This CDR3 has 15 residues. Trimming removed 4 bases from V and 7 bases from J, with 17 bases in between. CDR3 coding DNA: TGTGCCAGCAGCCCCGGGGCGAGATCTGGAAATGAGCAGTTCTTC. Protein: CASSPGARSGNEQFF.

This clonotype was counted between two and nine times. The rearrangement links TRBV5-1 to TRBJ2-1, with 10 nucleotides matching TRBD2. In germline, CDR1 is SGHRS, CDR2 YFSETQ. The CDR3 length is 16 residues. V dropped 2 bases and J dropped 7; count of bases not matched to a gene: 9. CDR3 sequence (DNA): TGCGCCAGCAGCTTTGGGGCTAGCGGGAGTTCTAATGAGCAGTTCTTC. This sequence encodes CASSFGASGSSNEQFF. Supplemented by reference TRBV5-1 and TRBJ2-1, the full variable domain reads KAGVTQTPRYLIKTRGQQVTLSCSPISGHRSVSWYQQTPGQGLQFLFEYFSETQRNKGNFPGRFSGRQFSNSRSEMNVSTLELGDSALYLCASSFGASGSSNEQFFGPGTRLTVL.